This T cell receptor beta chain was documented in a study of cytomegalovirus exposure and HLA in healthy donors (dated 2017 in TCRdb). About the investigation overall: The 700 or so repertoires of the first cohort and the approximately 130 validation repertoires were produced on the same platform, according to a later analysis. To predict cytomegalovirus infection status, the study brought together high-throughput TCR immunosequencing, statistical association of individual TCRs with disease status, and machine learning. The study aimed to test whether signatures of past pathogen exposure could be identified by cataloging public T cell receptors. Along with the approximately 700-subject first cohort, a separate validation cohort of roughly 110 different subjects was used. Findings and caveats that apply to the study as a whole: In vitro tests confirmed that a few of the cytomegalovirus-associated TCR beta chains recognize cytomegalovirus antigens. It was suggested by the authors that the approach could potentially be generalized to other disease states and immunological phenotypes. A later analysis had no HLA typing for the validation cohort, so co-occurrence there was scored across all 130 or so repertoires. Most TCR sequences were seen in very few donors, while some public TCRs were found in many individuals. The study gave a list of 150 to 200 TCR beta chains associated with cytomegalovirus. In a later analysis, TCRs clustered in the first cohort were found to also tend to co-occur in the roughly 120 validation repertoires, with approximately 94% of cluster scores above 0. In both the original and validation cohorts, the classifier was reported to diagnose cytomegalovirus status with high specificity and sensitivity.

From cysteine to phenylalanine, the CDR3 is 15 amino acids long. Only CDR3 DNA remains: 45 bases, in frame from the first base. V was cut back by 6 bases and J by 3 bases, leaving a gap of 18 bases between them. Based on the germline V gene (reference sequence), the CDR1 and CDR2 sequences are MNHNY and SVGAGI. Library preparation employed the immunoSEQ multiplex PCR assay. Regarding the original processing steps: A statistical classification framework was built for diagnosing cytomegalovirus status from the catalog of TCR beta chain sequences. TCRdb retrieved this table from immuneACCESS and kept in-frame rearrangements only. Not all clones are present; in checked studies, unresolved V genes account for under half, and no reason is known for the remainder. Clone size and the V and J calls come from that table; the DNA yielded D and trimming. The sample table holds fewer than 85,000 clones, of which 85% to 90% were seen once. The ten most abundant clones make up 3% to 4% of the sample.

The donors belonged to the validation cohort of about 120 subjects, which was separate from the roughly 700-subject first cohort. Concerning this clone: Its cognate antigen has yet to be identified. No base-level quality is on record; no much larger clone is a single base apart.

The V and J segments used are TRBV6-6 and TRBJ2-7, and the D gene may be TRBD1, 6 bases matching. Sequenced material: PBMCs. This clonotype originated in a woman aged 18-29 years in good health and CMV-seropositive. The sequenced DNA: TGTGCCAGCAGATATTCGTTAGTAGGGGGCTACGAGCAGTACTTC. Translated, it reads CASRYSLVGGYEQYF.